This entry lists 26 T cell receptor beta chains sequenced from one sample in a study of blood T cells in healthy people across ages (dated by TCRdb to the mid-2010s). The library was built by means of 5' RACE. The instrument was an Illumina HiSeq 2500. A second 7 to 11 cycle PCR used a sample-barcoded 5' primer and a J-beta primer mix. Clones were called with MiXCR by TCRdb after fastp trimmed the public reads at Q25, and only in-frame beta chains were retained. Every distinct CDR3 protein forms one entry, paired with its most common genes and DNA. The sample data list about 620,000 distinct CDR3 sequences, and roughly 21% of these were observed just once. The ten largest clones take up roughly 3.9% of the sample. The sample comprised blood. All receptors derive from a man in his 70s in good health.

This clonotype was counted only a few times. This chain uses TRBV2 with TRBJ2-5, with 8 bases aligning to TRBD1. CDR1 is SNHLY and CDR2 is FYNNEI in the germline V gene. Trimming at V came to 7 bases and at J to 2 bases, leaving 9 bases not matched to a gene. The CDR3 consists of 15 residues. CDR3 loop: CASKRGQAEQETQYF. The CDR3 DNA reads as TGTGCCAGCAAAAGGGGACAGGCCGAACAAGAGACCCAGTACTTC.

This clonotype occurred a few times. This chain uses TRBV15 with TRBJ1-5; weak D call: TRBD1 (5 bases). With 0 bases removed from V and 7 bases from J, the gap between germline ends came to 16 bases. The CDR3 is made up of 16 amino acids. Germline CDR1 reads LNHNV; CDR2 reads YYDKDF (reference sequence). DNA for the CDR3: TGTGCCACCAGCAGAGATTATGGGGGGAATGGGCAGCCCCAGCATTTT. Its protein product is CATSRDYGGNGQPQHF. Full variable domain (remainder filled in from reference TRBV15 and TRBJ1-5): DAMVIQNPRYQVTQFGKPVTLSCSQTLNHNVMYWYQQKSSQAPKLLFHYYDKDFNNEADTPDNFQSRRPNTSFCFLDIRSPGLGDTAMYLCATSRDYGGNGQPQHFGDGTRLSIL.

V is TRBV6-5 and J is TRBJ2-5; 8 bases are shared with TRBD1. Per the germline V gene, CDR1 is MNHEY and CDR2 is SVGAGI. This CDR3 contains 16 residues. Trimming took 2 bases from V and 2 from J; bases not matched to a gene: 7. The CDR3 spells CASSYGQGIGQETQYF. DNA of the CDR3: TGTGCCAGCAGTTACGGACAGGGAATCGGACAAGAGACCCAGTACTTC.

The chain uses TRBV29-1 and TRBJ2-1; 7 positions match TRBD1. Trimming cost V 4 bases and J 5 bases; bases outside gene matches: 5. Germline CDR1 is SQVTM and CDR2 is ANQGSEA. CDR3 size: 13 residues. The CDR3 region is CSVVPGQNNEQFF. In nucleotides, the CDR3 is TGCAGCGTTGTCCCGGGACAGAACAATGAGCAGTTCTTC.

The J gene is TRBJ2-1, the V gene TRBV25-1, with a tentative D call TRBD1 (5 bases). The germline V and J ends were trimmed by 2 bases and 5 bases, with 7 bases remaining between them. Looked up from germline, CDR1 is MGHDK and CDR2 is SYGVNS. This CDR3 region has 13 residues. CDR3 sequence reads: CASSETGHNEQFF. The CDR3 nucleotides read TGTGCCAGCAGTGAAACAGGTCACAATGAGCAGTTCTTC.

A note on this clonotype: Since a much larger clone is just one base distant, this may be a read error. The V gene is TRBV5-1, the J gene TRBJ2-5; D call uncertain. The length of the CDR3 is 12 residues. V was trimmed by 0 bases and J by 3 bases, leaving 3 bases between them. Germline-derived CDR1 and CDR2 are SGHRS and YFSETQ. CDR3 nucleotide sequence: TGCGCCAGCAGCTTGGAAAAAGAGACCCAGTACTTC. As protein: CASSLEKETQYF.

This clonotype occurred a few times. V usage is TRBV3-1 and J usage is TRBJ1-2, with D maybe TRBD1 (5 bases). Germline loops: CDR1 LGHDT, CDR2 YNNKEL (reference sequence). The CDR3 extends over 16 amino acids. With 1 base removed from V and 4 bases from J, the gap between germline ends came to 16 bases. The CDR3, as DNA: TGTGCCAGCAGCCAAGGGGCCTGGGCGGGGACCTATGGCTACACCTTC. Translated, it gives CASSQGAWAGTYGYTF.

V is TRBV20-1 and J is TRBJ2-5; the match to TRBD1 covers 7 bases. The end of the DNA is better explained by TRBJ2-1, so the J call may be wrong. CDR1 is DFQATT, CDR2 SNEGSKA, per germline (reference sequence). This CDR3 spans 14 amino acids. The CDR3 DNA follows: TGCAGTGCAAGCAGGGGGAATACCTACAATGAGCAGTTCTTC. Protein: CSASRGNTYNEQFF.

Only a few counts were recorded for this clonotype. V usage is TRBV3-1 and J usage is TRBJ2-5, with D tentatively TRBD2 (6 bases). The CDR3 totals 14 residues. Germline V gene sequence: CDR1 LGHDT, CDR2 YNNKEL (reference sequence). V lost 1 base and J lost 5, with 11 bases in between. CDR3 amino acids: CASSQGGGTETQYF. Here the CDR3 DNA reads TGTGCCAGCAGCCAAGGGGGCGGGACTGAGACCCAGTACTTC.

The rearrangement joins TRBV3-1 to TRBJ2-3; no reliable D call. This CDR3 spans 11 amino acids. Germline CDR1 reads LGHDT; CDR2 reads YNNKEL (reference sequence). V lost 2 bases to trimming and J lost 8 bases, with 5 bases between them. The CDR3 bases are TGTGCCAGCAGCCAATTTTCTACGCAGTATTTT. It codes for CASSQFSTQYF.

The CDR3 is CASSPRGTWQETQYF. CDR3 nucleotides: TGTGCCAGCAGTCCCCGAGGGACTTGGCAAGAGACCCAGTACTTC. The J gene is TRBJ2-5, the V gene TRBV28; tentatively, D is TRBD2 (6 bases). CDR1 and CDR2 (germline): MDHEN, SYDVKM. The length of the CDR3 is 15 residues. The V and J ends lost 5 bases and 2 bases respectively, with 15 bases between them.

The chain couples TRBV18 to TRBJ1-3; no definite D call. The CDR3 totals 15 residues. Germline CDR1 is KGHSH and CDR2 is LQKENI. Trimming took 1 base from V and 1 from J, leaving 8 bases between them. The CDR3 loop is CASSPLGSSGNTIYF. The DNA for the CDR3 is TGTGCCAGCTCACCACTGGGAAGTTCTGGAAACACCATATATTTT.

This clonotype occurred a few times. The chain employs TRBV28 and TRBJ2-3, with TRBD2 matching over 7 bases. After removal of 3 bases from V and 4 bases from J, the junction contained 13 bases not matched to a gene. The CDR3 contains 17 residues. The germline V gene encodes CDR1 MDHEN and CDR2 SYDVKM. The DNA for the CDR3 is TGTGCCAGCAGTTTTGCGGGGAGGGATCCATCCGCAGATACGCAGTATTTT. Encoded protein: CASSFAGRDPSADTQYF.

This clonotype has more than one count but fewer than ten. The chain employs TRBV5-1 and TRBJ1-4; unclear D gene. The CDR3 length is 15 residues. Germline V gives CDR1 SGHRS, CDR2 YFSETQ. Trimming took 0 bases from V and 4 from J, leaving 10 bases between them. This chain's CDR3 is CASSLETAYNEKLFF. CDR3 DNA sequence: TGCGCCAGCAGCTTGGAAACAGCGTATAATGAAAAACTGTTTTTT.

This clonotype came up a few times. The gene calls are TRBV20-1 and TRBJ1-2, with a tentative D call TRBD1 (5 bases). Germline values: CDR1 DFQATT, CDR2 SNEGSKA (reference sequence). Trimming shortened V by 0 bases and J by 3 bases, and 11 bases separated the two germline ends. This CDR3 comprises 14 residues. CDR3 loop: CSARDPRGHYGYTF. CDR3 coding DNA: TGCAGTGCTAGAGATCCCCGGGGCCACTATGGCTACACCTTC.

The table lists this clonotype with a few counts. CDR3: CSASPGETETQYF. CDR3 bases: TGCAGTGCTAGCCCAGGGGAGACCGAGACCCAGTACTTC. This chain joins TRBV20-1 and TRBJ2-5, with D possibly being TRBD1 (6 bases). V was pared by 3 bases and J by 5 bases, with 13 bases between. Germline V lookup: CDR1 DFQATT, CDR2 SNEGSKA (reference sequence). CDR3 length: 13 residues.

Here the CDR3 reads CSARDLSPYEQYF. The CDR3 DNA reads TGCAGTGCTAGAGATCTGTCCCCCTACGAGCAGTACTTC. V gene TRBV20-1 combines with J gene TRBJ2-7; D gene uncertain. Germline V gene sequence: CDR1 DFQATT, CDR2 SNEGSKA (reference sequence). The CDR3 extends over 13 amino acids. V lost 0 bases and J lost 2, with 8 bases in between.

The chain links TRBV27 to TRBJ2-3; 7 nucleotides match TRBD2. After removal of 7 bases from V and 4 bases from J, the junction contained 14 bases not matched to a gene. The CDR3 extends over 16 amino acids. CDR1 and CDR2 from the germline V gene are MNHEY and SMNVEV (reference sequence). The CDR3 DNA is TGTGCCAGCAAGTTGGACTCGCGGGAGATGGCAGATACGCAGTATTTT. This gives the protein CASKLDSREMADTQYF.

The chain's CDR3 is CSAREGQGVEQYF. CDR3 nucleotide sequence: TGCAGTGCTAGAGAGGGACAGGGTGTCGAGCAGTACTTC. V is TRBV20-1 and J is TRBJ2-7; 9 bases agree with TRBD1. The ends lost 0 bases at V and 6 bases at J; junction bases unmatched: 3. CDR1 is DFQATT and CDR2 is SNEGSKA in the germline V gene (reference sequence). This CDR3 is 13 amino acids long.

This clonotype was counted between two and nine times. The rearrangement uses TRBV5-6 and TRBJ2-7; 8 bases are a match to TRBD1. Per germline, CDR1 SGHDT and CDR2 YYEEEE. Germline trimming cut 2 bases from V and 2 bases from J; bases unmatched to any gene: 6. The length of the CDR3 is 15 residues. CDR3 region: CASSLPGQETYEQYF. Here the CDR3 DNA reads TGTGCCAGCAGCTTACCGGGACAGGAAACCTACGAGCAGTACTTC.

The CDR3 sequence: CSARDFLAGENTGELFF. The CDR3 coding sequence is TGCAGTGCTAGAGATTTTCTAGCGGGGGAGAACACCGGGGAGCTGTTTTTT. The chain uses TRBV20-1 and TRBJ2-2; 10 bases fit TRBD2. The CDR3 totals 17 residues. After removal of 0 bases from V and 1 base from J, the junction contained 5 bases not matched to a gene. Germline loops: CDR1 DFQATT, CDR2 SNEGSKA (reference sequence).

The chain carries TRBV6-1 and TRBJ2-1; TRBD1 is a possible D gene (6 bases). Trimming removed 6 bases from V and 9 bases from J, with 15 bases in between. Looked up from germline, CDR1 is MNHNS and CDR2 is SASEGT. CDR3 size: 13 residues. The CDR3 DNA follows: TGTGCCAGCAGGCCGACAGGAGCAAGTGAGCAGTTCTTC. Translating it yields CASRPTGASEQFF.

This chain links TRBV20-1 with TRBJ2-5; the D call may be TRBD1 or TRBD2 (5 bases each). The end of the DNA is better explained by TRBJ2-7, so the J call may be wrong. There are 13 residues in the CDR3. Germline CDR1 reads DFQATT; CDR2 reads SNEGSKA (reference sequence). The CDR3 coding sequence is TGCAGTGCTAGTGACGGGACCTCCTACGAGCAGTACTTC. Protein sequence: CSASDGTSYEQYF.

This clonotype was observed a few times. V usage is TRBV20-1 and J usage is TRBJ2-7, with 14 bases that match TRBD2. Germline V lookup: CDR1 DFQATT, CDR2 SNEGSKA (reference sequence). This CDR3 contains 18 residues. In DNA, the CDR3 is TGCAATGCGAAAACGTCGGGACTAGCGGGAGTATTCTCCTACGAGCAGTACTTC. This encodes CNAKTSGLAGVFSYEQYF.

In its sample, this clonotype was seen a few times. V and J are TRBV4-1 and TRBJ1-4; D gene uncertain. Germline V gene data show CDR1 as MGHRA and CDR2 as YSYEKL. The CDR3 loop spans 15 amino acids. The V end was cut by 1 base, the J end by 5 bases, with 11 bases between. The CDR3 sequence: CASSQVGSKNEKLFF. CDR3 nucleotides: TGCGCCAGCAGCCAAGTGGGCAGCAAGAATGAAAAACTGTTTTTT.

V gene TRBV29-1 combines with J gene TRBJ1-1; TRBD1 is a possible D gene (6 bases). With 3 bases removed from V and 11 bases from J, the gap between germline ends came to 16 bases. This CDR3 comprises 12 residues. Germline assignment: CDR1 SQVTM and CDR2 ANQGSEA. The CDR3 loop reads CSVESRGPGAFF. CDR3 bases: TGCAGCGTTGAGTCCAGGGGCCCGGGGGCTTTCTTT.